The present T cell receptor beta chain was sequenced within a study of T cells in Graves' hyperthyroidism and ophthalmopathy. Patients with uncontrolled infections, other autoimmune diseases, pregnancy or lactation were excluded. Clinical symptoms, serum thyroxine and TRAb, thyroid ultrasound and orbital computed tomography were used for the diagnoses. As to this clonotype: Its matching antigen is unknown.

Amplification of TCR beta CDR3 regions used RNA as the template. First-round RT-PCR of the TCR CDR3 relied on the HTBI primer set. A single record per CDR3 protein comes from TCRdb applying MiXCR to the multiplex PCR reads. The sample lists over 650,000 distinct CDR3 sequences, less than 45% occurring once. General study findings and limits: A model of 13 V-J features distinguished ophthalmopathy from stable hyperthyroidism. Model-based prediction identified ophthalmopathy a median approximately 6 months prior to its onset.

This CDR3 is built from 17 residues. The V gene's germline CDR1 is LGHNT and CDR2 FRNRAP. J is TRBJ1-6 and V is TRBV12-5; D not certain. Sequencing was done on a sample of peripheral blood or thyroid tissue (not recorded which). The sequence was obtained from an adult man with Graves' disease, either hyperthyroidism or ophthalmopathy (not recorded which). Here the CDR3 DNA reads TGTGCCAGCAGTTTAGTAAGGGAGCCTGAGGATAATTCACCCCTCCACTTT. Its protein product is CASSLVREPEDNSPLHF. Together with reference TRBV12-5 and TRBJ1-6, the CDR3 gives the full variable domain: DARVTQTPRHKVTEMGQEVTMRCQPILGHNTVFWYRQTMMQGLELLAYFRNRAPLDDSGMPKDRFSAEMPDATLATLKIQPSEPRDSAVYFCASSLVREPEDNSPLHFGNGTRLTVT.